Below, one TCR beta chain is given with its context. Its antigen is still unknown. No clone much larger than this one lies a single base away; base qualities are absent. The trial excluded patients who had a history of autoimmune disease or were on systemic immunosuppression. Peripheral blood for TCR sequencing was drawn from every dose cohort at baseline, at cycle 4 day 1 and at cycle 7 day 1. The samples were taken from a phase I, first-in-human, multicenter, open-label dose-escalation trial of ivuxolimab. Adults with locally advanced or metastatic melanoma, renal cell carcinoma, hepatocellular carcinoma or head and neck squamous cell carcinoma were enrolled in the trial. CD4+ and CD8+ T cells were sorted separately from peripheral blood before TCR sequencing. Genomic DNA was isolated from the sorted cells so that the TCRbeta CDR3 region could be sequenced. TCRbeta CDR3 regions were sequenced using the immunoSEQ Assay. TCRdb limited this immuneACCESS table to in-frame rearrangements with V and J called. A share of clones is missing; checked studies link under half to unresolved V genes, and the rest is unexplained. For this sample there are some 94,000 clones; under 95% appear just once. The ten largest clones represent over 0.7% of the sample.

Inclusive of the bounding cysteine and phenylalanine, the CDR3 is 15 residues long. The DNA shown is the 45-base CDR3, in frame from base 1. The germline V gene (reference sequence) gives CDR1 as SGHNT and CDR2 as YYREEE. Compared with germline, V lacks 8 bases and J lacks 4 bases; bases without a gene match: 11. This specimen belongs to a study of OX40 agonist ivuxolimab in advanced cancers. Broadly, across the study: Ivuxolimab, which targeted the costimulatory receptor OX40 (CD134), was an agonistic, fully human IgG2 monoclonal antibody. Patients were allowed to have had prior anti-PD-1, anti-PD-L1 or anti-CTLA-4 therapy, and roughly 40% of the dose-escalation patients had been treated with checkpoint inhibitors. Among the approximately 54 dose-escalation patients, about 20 had hepatocellular carcinoma, approximately 15 melanoma, 9 renal cell carcinoma and 9 head and neck cancer. Partial responses were achieved by three dose-escalation patients, of whom one had hepatocellular carcinoma and two had cutaneous melanoma. A male proportion of nearly 85% and a mean age of about 60 years, ranging from about 20 to 80, were recorded for the dose-escalation cohort. The monotherapy dose-escalation portion (N ≈ 57 patients) of the phase I ivuxolimab trial is reported in the paper. The point of sequencing TCRbeta in the periphery was to test whether ivuxolimab changed TCR sequence diversity and drove clonal T-cell expansion. Intravenous ivuxolimab was administered to patients every 2 weeks at six dose levels: 0.01, 0.1, 0.3, 1.5, 3 and 10 mg/kg.

Here is what the overall study found, with its caveats: Antigen specificity was not determined for the clonally expanded peripheral T cells. On average, CD8+ T cells showed more expanded clones than CD4+ T cells after ivuxolimab. At doses of 0.1 to 3.0 mg/kg, clonal expansion of both CD4+ and CD8+ T cells in blood was seen between baseline and week 6. Low levels of normalized T-cell clonal expansion were also seen in some patients who did not respond. In the 0.1-3.0 mg/kg groups, partial responders were among the patients with the lowest normalized peripheral clonal expansion, particularly in CD8+ T cells.

The input for sequencing was CD4+ or CD8+ T cells sorted from blood, taken in a trial of the OX40 agonist ivuxolimab. The V and J segments used are TRBV5-4 and TRBJ2-3; TRBD2 aligns with 9 central bases. The TCR was taken from an adult with an advanced solid tumor such as melanoma, head and neck, liver or kidney cancer. The nucleotides read TGTGCCAGTAAATCGGGACTAGCTGACGCAGATACGCAGTATTTT. Translation gives CASKSGLADADTQYF. Beyond the CDR3, the reference TRBV5-4 and TRBJ2-3 genes provide the residues; the full variable domain reads: ETGVTQSPTHLIKTRGQQVTLRCSSQSGHNTVSWYQQALGQGPQFIFQYYREEENGRGNFPPRFSGLQFPNYSSELNVNALELDDSALYLCASKSGLADADTQYFGPGTRLTVL.